A single sample gave rise to the 8 T cell receptor beta chains below, sequenced in a study of blood T cell repertoires in COVID-19. Profiling relied on immunoSEQ multiplex PCR, and the TCRdb table lists in-frame clones only, not all of them. The profile covers roughly 180,000 clones, with approximately 85% appearing a single time and more than 7.5% taken by the ten largest. Material: PBMCs or T cells enriched from blood (not recorded which). The receptors shown here come from a woman younger than 45 who had recovered from COVID-19.

The count of this clone is one. This rearrangement joins TRBV5-5 to TRBJ1-4, with TRBD1 identical over 7 bases. Per the germline V gene, CDR1 is SGHKS and CDR2 is YYEKEE (reference sequence). The CDR3 totals 17 residues. J lost 2 bases, V lost 0 bases, and 7 bases had no gene match. The CDR3 DNA follows: TGTGCCAGCAGCTTGGACGATAGGGGGCGGACTAATGAAAAACTGTTTTTT. As protein: CASSLDDRGRTNEKLFF.

By sample share, this clone is medium-sized. The V call is TRBV12-3 or TRBV12-4, the J call TRBJ2-1; TRBD2 might be the D (6 bases). This CDR3 is built from 13 residues. Trimming removed 5 bases at V and 7 bases at J, with 12 bases between. For the CDR3, the DNA is TGTGCCAGCAGTAGCGGGTTGGGGAATGAGCAGTTCTTC. It specifies CASSSGLGNEQFF.

The count of this clone is one. V is TRBV2 and J is TRBJ2-7, with D perhaps matching TRBD2 (7 bases). Germline V gene data show CDR1 as SNHLY and CDR2 as FYNNEI. This CDR3 spans 16 amino acids. Trimming removed 2 bases at V and 4 bases at J, with 18 bases between. As DNA, the CDR3 is TGTGCCAGCAGTGAATTAGGCAGGGGAGGGTTGTACGAGCAGTACTTC. Its protein is CASSELGRGGLYEQYF.

The rearrangement uses TRBV6-5 and TRBJ2-3; D gene ambiguous. The CDR3 has 16 amino acids. V lost 0 bases, J lost 1 base, and 11 bases lay in between. In germline, CDR1 is MNHEY, CDR2 SVGAGI. The DNA for the CDR3 is TGTGCCAGCAGTTACTCACCGGGTACTGGCACAGATACGCAGTATTTT. Translation: CASSYSPGTGTDTQYF.

J is TRBJ2-3 and V is TRBV10-3, with TRBD2 matching over 10 bases. Germline V CDR1 and CDR2: ENHRY, SYGVKD. The CDR3 is 18 amino acids. J gave up 7 bases and V 4 bases, and 17 bases lay outside the gene matches. CDR3 in DNA: TGTGCCATCAGTGCGGTCGGATCATGGGCTAGCGGGAGAAATACGCAGTATTTT. It is translated as CAISAVGSWASGRNTQYF.

This sequence joins TRBV20-1 and TRBJ2-1; TRBD2 agrees at 7 bases. In germline, CDR1 is DFQATT, CDR2 SNEGSKA (reference sequence). The CDR3 totals 11 residues. The CDR3: CSFLAENEQFF. CDR3 DNA sequence: TGCAGCTTTCTAGCGGAGAATGAGCAGTTCTTC.

This chain's CDR3 is CASRHTYYGYTF. In DNA form, the CDR3 reads TGTGCCAGTAGGCATACATACTATGGCTACACCTTC. The chain recombines TRBV19 with TRBJ1-2; no firm D call. Per germline, CDR1 LNHDA and CDR2 SQIVND (reference sequence). CDR3 length: 12 amino acids. Between the trimmed V and J ends, which lost 6 bases and 3 bases, there was a span of 8 bases.

V and J are TRBV5-6 and TRBJ2-2, with D possibly being TRBD1 (6 bases). Trimming removed 3 bases at V and 2 bases at J, with 14 bases between. The CDR3 length is 16 residues. Germline V lookup: CDR1 SGHDT, CDR2 YYEEEE. The CDR3 here is CASSYPGTRNTGELFF. The CDR3 nucleotides read TGTGCCAGCAGCTATCCCGGGACAAGAAACACCGGGGAGCTGTTTTTT.